The 28 T cell receptor beta chains below were found in one sample sequenced in a study of blood T cell repertoires in COVID-19. Profiled with immunoSEQ multiplex PCR; TCRdb holds only in-frame clones, not every one. Of 60,000 to 75,000 clones listed, 82% were seen once; the top ten hold around 12%. Sample: peripheral blood. The receptors originated from a human donor in a cohort sampled during active COVID-19.

The chain carries TRBV28 and TRBJ1-5; 9 bases map to TRBD1. V lost 8 bases, J lost 6 bases, and 8 bases stayed unmatched. Germline CDR1 and CDR2: MDHEN and SYDVKM. This CDR3 spans 14 amino acids. The CDR3 DNA is TGTGCCAGCGAGGGACAGGGAGGAAGTCAGCCCCAGCATTTT. Its translation is CASEGQGGSQPQHF.

This clone was observed once. The chain joins TRBV18 to TRBJ1-4, with 10 bases matching TRBD1. CDR1 is KGHSH and CDR2 is LQKENI in the germline V gene. The CDR3 runs to 15 residues. V shed 3 bases, J shed 7 bases, and the junction held 5 bases outside the gene matches. The CDR3 is CASSPQDRGTEKLFF. DNA of the CDR3: TGTGCCAGCTCACCGCAGGACAGGGGGACTGAAAAACTGTTTTTT.

The chain uses TRBV5-6 and TRBJ1-2; the D is unclear. V lost 2 bases and J lost 0, with 8 bases in between. This CDR3 contains 14 residues. In germline, CDR1 is SGHDT, CDR2 YYEEEE. As DNA, the CDR3 is TGTGCCAGCAGCTTAGTACGAGCTAACTATGGCTACACCTTC. Protein: CASSLVRANYGYTF.

The J gene is TRBJ2-3, the V gene TRBV28; 8 bases are a match to TRBD2. This CDR3 spans 17 amino acids. Trimming took 8 bases from V and 6 from J; bases not matched to a gene: 19. The germline V gene has CDR1 MDHEN and CDR2 SYDVKM. This CDR3 reads CASHPQRGRLAPDTQYF. CDR3 nucleotide sequence: TGTGCCAGCCACCCCCAGCGGGGGAGACTCGCACCCGATACGCAGTATTTT.

In DNA form, the CDR3 reads TGCGCCAGCAGTTCCATAGGGGATACTGAAGCTTTCTTT. Its protein is CASSSIGDTEAFF. The chain uses TRBV5-1 and TRBJ1-1, with D perhaps TRBD1 (5 bases). CDR3 size: 13 residues. Germline CDR1 is SGHRS and CDR2 is YFSETQ. The V end lost 5 bases, the J end lost 5 bases, and 13 bases lay between the germline ends.

Here the CDR3 DNA reads TGTGCCAGCAGCTTCGGGGGGCCGAGCACCGGGGAGCTGTTTTTT. Amino acid sequence: CASSFGGPSTGELFF. The genes are TRBV7-9 and TRBJ2-2; D is perhaps TRBD2 (7 bases). CDR1 and CDR2 (germline): SEHNR, FQNEAQ (reference sequence). The CDR3 spans 15 residues. Between the trimmed V and J ends, which lost 3 bases and 4 bases, there was a span of 12 bases.

This chain links TRBV28 with TRBJ2-1; D gene ambiguous. The CDR3 loop spans 15 amino acids. From germline, CDR1 is MDHEN and CDR2 SYDVKM. Trimming removed 8 bases at V and 2 bases at J, with 16 bases between. The CDR3 DNA reads as TGTGCCAGCTCCTTTCTACGCGGTACCTACAATGAGCAGTTCTTC. It encodes CASSFLRGTYNEQFF.

This clone is a singleton in its sample. V usage is TRBV5-4 and J usage is TRBJ2-3; 7 bases align to TRBD1. V gave up 4 bases and J gave up 5 bases; unmatched junction bases: 7. In germline, CDR1 is SGHNT, CDR2 YYREEE (reference sequence). This CDR3 has 14 amino acids. The CDR3 DNA sequence: TGTGCCAGCAGCAGCTACAGGGGCGAAGATACGCAGTATTTT. Protein sequence: CASSSYRGEDTQYF.

The chain combines TRBV28 with TRBJ1-1; TRBD1 matches 8 bases. The germline CDR1 and CDR2 sequences are MDHEN and SYDVKM. This CDR3 comprises 16 residues. With 5 bases clipped from V and 0 bases from J, the junction kept 8 bases outside the gene matches. The CDR3 coding sequence is TGTGCCAGCAGTGGGGACAGGAGAACCATGAACACTGAAGCTTTCTTT. This translates into CASSGDRRTMNTEAFF.

The rearrangement uses TRBV30 and TRBJ1-5; D perhaps matches TRBD1 (6 bases). With 0 bases removed from V and 2 bases from J, the gap between germline ends came to 11 bases. Germline-derived CDR1 and CDR2 are GTSNPN and SVGIG (reference sequence). The CDR3 covers 15 residues. CDR3 protein: CAWSVGGVGNQPQHF. In DNA form, the CDR3 reads TGTGCCTGGAGTGTAGGGGGAGTCGGCAATCAGCCCCAGCATTTT.

This clone occurred a few times. J is TRBJ2-7 and V is TRBV5-6; 10 nucleotides match TRBD1. V gave up 0 bases and J gave up 4 bases; unmatched junction bases: 16. The CDR3 extends over 19 amino acids. The germline gives CDR1 SGHDT, CDR2 YYEEEE. CDR3 DNA: TGTGCCAGCAGCTTGGGGGACAGGGGACCCACCCCCAAACGGTACGAGCAGTACGTC. It is translated as CASSLGDRGPTPKRYEQYV.

V usage is TRBV6-5 and J usage is TRBJ2-6, with D unresolved. This CDR3 has 11 amino acids. Deletions cut 10 bases from V and 5 bases from J, with 6 bases between. Germline values: CDR1 MNHEY, CDR2 SVGAGI. The CDR3 nucleotides read TGTGCCACCGAGAGGGCCAACGTCCTGACTTTC. This encodes CATERANVLTF.

This chain connects TRBV30 to TRBJ1-3, with 8 bases fitting TRBD1. Germline CDR1 GTSNPN, CDR2 SVGIG (reference sequence). V shed 3 bases and J 0 bases; nucleotides not matched to a gene: 7. The CDR3 has 16 amino acids. The CDR3 DNA is TGTGCCTGGAGCCTCTCAGGGGGCTTCTCTGGAAACACCATATATTTT. Protein product: CAWSLSGGFSGNTIYF.

CDR3 bases: TGTGCCAGCAGTTTGGTGCCGAGCTCCTACAATGAGCAGTTCTTC. Protein: CASSLVPSSYNEQFF. This chain joins TRBV27 and TRBJ2-1; D unclear. Germline CDR1 and CDR2: MNHEY and SMNVEV (reference sequence). Trimming stripped 3 bases from V and 0 bases from J, with 9 bases between. This CDR3 has 15 residues.

Regarding this clone: The identical CDR3 is also encoded by other nucleotide sequences in the sample. This chain joins TRBV27 and TRBJ2-5; 9 bases agree with TRBD1. J was trimmed by 5 bases and V by 6 bases; bases with no gene match: 4. The CDR3 spans 13 residues. Looked up from germline, CDR1 is MNHEY and CDR2 is SMNVEV (reference sequence). The CDR3 spells CASSPGTGETQYF. The CDR3 DNA reads TGTGCCAGCAGCCCCGGGACAGGGGAGACCCAGTACTTC.

The chain carries TRBV19 and TRBJ1-5; 8 nucleotides align to TRBD1. The CDR3 is 12 amino acids. CDR1 and CDR2 from the germline V gene are LNHDA and SQIVND (reference sequence). The ends lost 7 bases at V and 12 bases at J; junction bases unmatched: 8. This chain's CDR3 is CASKTTGGRQHF. CDR3 nucleotide sequence: TGTGCCAGTAAAACAACAGGGGGACGCCAGCATTTT.

The chain combines TRBV19 with TRBJ2-4; D is possibly TRBD1 (5 bases). V lost 2 bases, J lost 0 bases, and 17 bases lay in between. The CDR3 consists of 18 residues. The germline V gene encodes CDR1 LNHDA and CDR2 SQIVND (reference sequence). CDR3 sequence: CASSIFTTGALAKNIQYF. For the CDR3, the DNA is TGTGCCAGTAGTATATTCACCACAGGCGCCCTAGCCAAAAACATTCAGTACTTC. The variable domain in full, with the rest retrieved from reference TRBV19 and TRBJ2-4, is DGGITQSPKYLFRKEGQNVTLSCEQNLNHDAMYWYRQDPGQGLRLIYYSQIVNDFQKGDIAEGYSVSREKKESFPLTVTSAQKNPTAFYLCASSIFTTGALAKNIQYFGAGTRLSVL.

This chain uses TRBV6-5 with TRBJ2-2, with 7 positions matching TRBD1. The germline gives CDR1 MNHEY, CDR2 SVGAGI. The CDR3 contains 14 residues. The J segment lost 6 bases and the V segment lost 5 bases, leaving 6 bases of the junction unmatched. CDR3 protein: CASSRTGDPGELFF. Here the CDR3 DNA reads TGTGCCAGCAGTCGAACAGGGGACCCCGGGGAGCTGTTTTTT.

V is TRBV24-1 and J is TRBJ1-1; D call uncertain. This CDR3 comprises 15 residues. Trimming stripped 8 bases from V and 3 bases from J, with 18 bases between. Germline CDR1 is KGHDR and CDR2 is SFDVKD. The CDR3 here is CATKSAGLGDTEAFF. The CDR3 nucleotides are TGTGCCACCAAATCCGCGGGCCTGGGCGACACTGAAGCTTTCTTT.

V gene TRBV4-2 combines with J gene TRBJ2-5; 9 bases line up with TRBD1. There are 15 residues in the CDR3. Per germline, CDR1 LGHNA and CDR2 YNFKEQ. With V trimmed by 4 bases and J by 5 bases, 8 bases remained unmatched. The DNA for the CDR3 is TGTGCCAGCAGCCCCGGGGGACAGGGCGGGGAGACCCAGTACTTC. Protein product: CASSPGGQGGETQYF.

V and J are TRBV11-3 and TRBJ2-1; 11 bases align to TRBD1. The germline CDR1 and CDR2 sequences are SGHNT and YENEEA. The CDR3 loop spans 17 amino acids. Losses at the gene ends were 2 bases for V and 5 bases for J; bases not matched to a gene: 8. CDR3 amino acids: CASSLLAGTGGNNEQFF. The CDR3 DNA is TGTGCCAGCAGCTTACTTGCGGGGACAGGGGGTAACAATGAGCAGTTCTTC.

This rearrangement joins TRBV5-5 to TRBJ1-3; unclear D gene. Per germline, CDR1 SGHKS and CDR2 YYEKEE (reference sequence). V was clipped by 2 bases and J by 5 bases, with 11 bases between them. The CDR3 consists of 14 residues. For the CDR3, the DNA is TGTGCCAGCAGCTTAAGTGGCGGCAGAAACACCATATATTTT. This translates into CASSLSGGRNTIYF. Filled out from reference TRBV5-5 and TRBJ1-3, the complete variable domain reads DAGVTQSPTHLIKTRGQQVTLRCSPISGHKSVSWYQQVLGQGPQFIFQYYEKEERGRGNFPDRFSARQFPNYSSELNVNALLLGDSALYLCASSLSGGRNTIYFGEGSWLTVV.

V usage is TRBV7-9 and J usage is TRBJ2-3; 9 nucleotides agree with TRBD2. CDR1 is SEHNR, CDR2 FQNEAQ, per germline (reference sequence). This CDR3 region has 15 residues. V shed 2 bases, J shed 5 bases, and the junction held 5 bases outside the gene matches. The CDR3 nucleotides are TGTGCCAGCAGCTTACTAGCGGGGCTGGGAGATACGCAGTATTTT. As protein: CASSLLAGLGDTQYF.

The chain is built from TRBV7-2 and TRBJ2-2; TRBD2 aligns across 11 bases. After removal of 2 bases from V and 15 bases from J, the junction contained 11 bases not matched to a gene. CDR3 length equals 15 residues. Germline V gene lookup returns CDR1 SGHTA and CDR2 FQGNSA. The CDR3 reads CASSLRGLAGGSVFF. CDR3 sequence (DNA): TGTGCCAGCAGCTTAAGGGGGCTAGCGGGGGGTTCGGTGTTTTTT. Filled out from reference TRBV7-2 and TRBJ2-2, the complete variable domain reads GAGVSQSPSNKVTEKGKDVELRCDPISGHTALYWYRQSLGQGLEFLIYFQGNSAPDKSGLPSDRFSAERTGGSVSTLTIQRTQQEDSAVYLCASSLRGLAGGSVFFGEGSRLTVL.

The CDR3 protein is CASSLNSGPQHF. In nucleotides, the CDR3 is TGTGCCAGCAGCTTAAACTCTGGGCCCCAGCATTTT. V usage is TRBV7-2 and J usage is TRBJ1-5; no clear D gene. Trimming cost V 2 bases and J 9 bases, with 8 bases left between them. The length of the CDR3 is 12 residues. Germline CDR1 reads SGHTA; CDR2 reads FQGNSA. The full variable domain, with the rest looked up from reference TRBV7-2 and TRBJ1-5, is GAGVSQSPSNKVTEKGKDVELRCDPISGHTALYWYRQSLGQGLEFLIYFQGNSAPDKSGLPSDRFSAERTGGSVSTLTIQRTQQEDSAVYLCASSLNSGPQHFGDGTRLSIL.

The chain joins TRBV28 to TRBJ1-2; 7 bases match TRBD1. The V and J ends lost 3 bases and 6 bases, in that order; junction bases with no gene match: 7. The germline V gene has CDR1 MDHEN and CDR2 SYDVKM. There are 14 residues in the CDR3. This CDR3 is CASSFLQGRNGYTF. CDR3 nucleotide sequence: TGTGCCAGCAGTTTTCTACAGGGGAGGAATGGCTACACCTTC.

This chain connects TRBV12-5 to TRBJ2-7; TRBD1 might be the D (6 bases). This CDR3 has 11 residues. V was clipped by 6 bases and J by 7 bases, with 10 bases between them. Germline CDR1 and CDR2: LGHNT and FRNRAP. The CDR3 nucleotides are TGTGCTAGTGGAGCCACAGGGGAGCAGTACTTC. Amino acid sequence: CASGATGEQYF.

Here the CDR3 DNA reads TGTGCCAGCTCACCGGGGCAGGGTGGAAAGACCCAGTACTTC. It encodes CASSPGQGGKTQYF. V gene TRBV18 combines with J gene TRBJ2-5; a weak D match, TRBD1 (5 bases). The CDR3 is made up of 14 amino acids. Germline lookup yields CDR1 KGHSH and CDR2 LQKENI. Trimming removed 3 bases from V and 6 bases from J, with 14 bases in between.